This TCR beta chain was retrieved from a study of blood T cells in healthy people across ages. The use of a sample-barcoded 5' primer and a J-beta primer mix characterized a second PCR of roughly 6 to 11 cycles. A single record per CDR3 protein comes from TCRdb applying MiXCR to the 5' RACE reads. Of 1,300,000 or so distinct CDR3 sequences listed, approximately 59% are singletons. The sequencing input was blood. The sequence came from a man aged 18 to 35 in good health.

DNA of the CDR3: TGCAGTGCTAGAGAAACAGGGGTAGATACGCAGTATTTT. Translation gives CSARETGVDTQYF. J is TRBJ2-3 and V is TRBV20-1; 7 bases align to TRBD1. Germline loops: CDR1 DFQATT, CDR2 SNEGSKA (reference sequence). Losses at the gene ends were 0 bases for V and 5 bases for J; bases not matched to a gene: 2. The CDR3 length is 13 residues.